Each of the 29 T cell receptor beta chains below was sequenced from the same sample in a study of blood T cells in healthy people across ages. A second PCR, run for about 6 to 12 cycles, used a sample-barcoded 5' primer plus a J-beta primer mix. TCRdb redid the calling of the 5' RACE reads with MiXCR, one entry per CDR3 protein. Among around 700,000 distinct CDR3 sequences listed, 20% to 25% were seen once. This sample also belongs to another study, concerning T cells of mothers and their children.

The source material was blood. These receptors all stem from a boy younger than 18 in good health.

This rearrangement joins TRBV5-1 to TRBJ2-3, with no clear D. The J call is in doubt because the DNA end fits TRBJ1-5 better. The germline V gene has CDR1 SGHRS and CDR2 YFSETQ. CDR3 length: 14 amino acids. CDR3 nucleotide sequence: TGCGCCAGCAGCTTGGGGGCTCACCGAGATACGCAGCATTTT. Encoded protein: CASSLGAHRDTQHF.

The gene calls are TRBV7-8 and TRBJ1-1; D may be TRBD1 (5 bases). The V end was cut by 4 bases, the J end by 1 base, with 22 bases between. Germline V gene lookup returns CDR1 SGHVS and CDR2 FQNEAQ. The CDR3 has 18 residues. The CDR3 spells CASSSQLSGAIKNTEAFF. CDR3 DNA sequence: TGTGCCAGCAGCTCGCAGCTTAGTGGGGCGATTAAGAACACTGAAGCTTTCTTT. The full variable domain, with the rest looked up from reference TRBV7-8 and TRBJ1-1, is GAGVSQSPRYKVAKRGQDVALRCDPISGHVSLFWYQQALGQGPEFLTYFQNEAQLDKSGLPSDRFFAERPEGSVSTLKIQRTQQEDSAVYLCASSSQLSGAIKNTEAFFGQGTRLTVV.

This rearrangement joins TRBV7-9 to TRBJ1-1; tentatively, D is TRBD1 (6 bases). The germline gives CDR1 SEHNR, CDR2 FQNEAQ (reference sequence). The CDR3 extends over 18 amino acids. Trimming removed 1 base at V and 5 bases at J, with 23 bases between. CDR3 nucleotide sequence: TGTGCCAGCAGCTTAGTTACTGGGGACATCTTGTCCGGGACTGAAGCTTTCTTT. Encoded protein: CASSLVTGDILSGTEAFF.

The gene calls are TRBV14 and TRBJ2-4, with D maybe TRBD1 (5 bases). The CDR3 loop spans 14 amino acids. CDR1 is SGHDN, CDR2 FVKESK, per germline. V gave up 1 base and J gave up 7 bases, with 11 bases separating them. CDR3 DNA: TGTGCCAGCAGCCAAGTGGGGCTCGGGAACATTCAGTACTTC. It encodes CASSQVGLGNIQYF.

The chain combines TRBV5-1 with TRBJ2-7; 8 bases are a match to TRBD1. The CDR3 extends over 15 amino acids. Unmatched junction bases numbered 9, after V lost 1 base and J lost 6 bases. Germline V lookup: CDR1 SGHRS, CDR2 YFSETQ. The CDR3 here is CASSLLPDRAAEQYF. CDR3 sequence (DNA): TGCGCCAGCAGCTTGCTGCCGGACAGGGCTGCCGAGCAGTACTTC.

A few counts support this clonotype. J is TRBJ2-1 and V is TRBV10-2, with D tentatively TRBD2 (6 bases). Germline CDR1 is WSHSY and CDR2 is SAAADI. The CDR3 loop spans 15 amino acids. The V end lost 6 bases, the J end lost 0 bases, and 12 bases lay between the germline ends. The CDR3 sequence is CASSGDFSSYNEQFF. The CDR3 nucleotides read TGCGCCAGCAGCGGGGACTTCAGCTCCTACAATGAGCAGTTCTTC.

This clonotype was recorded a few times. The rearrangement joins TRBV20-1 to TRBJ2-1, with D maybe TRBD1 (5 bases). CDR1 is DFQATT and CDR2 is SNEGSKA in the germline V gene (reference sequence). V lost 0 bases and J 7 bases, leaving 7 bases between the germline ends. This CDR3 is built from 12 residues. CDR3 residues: CSAREGRNEQFF. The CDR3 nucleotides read TGCAGTGCTAGAGAGGGGCGGAATGAGCAGTTCTTC.

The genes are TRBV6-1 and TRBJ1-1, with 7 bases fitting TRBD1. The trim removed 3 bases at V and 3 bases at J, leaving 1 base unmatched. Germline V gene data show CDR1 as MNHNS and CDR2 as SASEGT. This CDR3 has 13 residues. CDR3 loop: CASSEGQYTEAFF. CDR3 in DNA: TGTGCCAGCAGTGAGGGACAGTACACTGAAGCTTTCTTT.

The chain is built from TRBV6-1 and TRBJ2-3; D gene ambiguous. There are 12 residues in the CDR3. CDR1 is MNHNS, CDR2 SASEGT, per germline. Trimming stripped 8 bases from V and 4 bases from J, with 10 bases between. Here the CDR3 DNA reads TGTGCCAGCTCACGGTTGGCAGATACGCAGTATTTT. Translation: CASSRLADTQYF.

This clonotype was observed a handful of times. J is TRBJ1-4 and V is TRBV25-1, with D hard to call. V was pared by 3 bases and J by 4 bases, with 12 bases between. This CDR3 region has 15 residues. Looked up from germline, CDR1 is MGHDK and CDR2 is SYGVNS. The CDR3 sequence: CASSEMEVLNEKLFF. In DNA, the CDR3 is TGTGCCAGCAGTGAGATGGAGGTCCTTAATGAAAAACTGTTTTTT.

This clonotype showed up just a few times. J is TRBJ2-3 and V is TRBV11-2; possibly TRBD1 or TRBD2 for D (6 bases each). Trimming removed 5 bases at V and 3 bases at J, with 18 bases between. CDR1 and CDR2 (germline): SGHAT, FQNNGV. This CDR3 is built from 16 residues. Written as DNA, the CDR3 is TGTGCCAGCAGCCAAGAGGTATCGGGGGCTACAGATACGCAGTATTTT. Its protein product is CASSQEVSGATDTQYF.

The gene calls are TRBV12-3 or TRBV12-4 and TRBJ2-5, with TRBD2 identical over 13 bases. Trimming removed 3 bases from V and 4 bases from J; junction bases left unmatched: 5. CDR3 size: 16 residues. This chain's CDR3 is CASSFTSGGARETQYF. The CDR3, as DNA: TGTGCCAGCAGTTTCACTAGCGGGGGGGCCCGAGAGACCCAGTACTTC.

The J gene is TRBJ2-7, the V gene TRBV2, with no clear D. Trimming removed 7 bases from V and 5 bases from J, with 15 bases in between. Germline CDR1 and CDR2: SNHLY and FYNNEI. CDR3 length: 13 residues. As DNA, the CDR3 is TGTGCCAGCATAGGAGACAATCCTGACGAGCAGTACTTC. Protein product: CASIGDNPDEQYF. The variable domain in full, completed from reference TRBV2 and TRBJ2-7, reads EPEVTQTPSHQVTQMGQEVILRCVPISNHLYFYWYRQILGQKVEFLVSFYNNEISEKSEIFDDQFSVERPDGSNFTLKIRSTKLEDSAMYFCASIGDNPDEQYFGPGTRLTVT.

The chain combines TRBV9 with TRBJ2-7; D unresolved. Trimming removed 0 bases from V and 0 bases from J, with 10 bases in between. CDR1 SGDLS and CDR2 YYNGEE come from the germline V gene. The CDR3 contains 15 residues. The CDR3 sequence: CASSVEALFSYEQYF. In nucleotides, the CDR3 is TGTGCCAGCAGCGTAGAGGCACTCTTCTCCTACGAGCAGTACTTC.

CDR3 region: CASSADRIEQFF. CDR3 nucleotides: TGTGCCAGCAGCGCCGACCGAATTGAGCAGTTCTTC. This sequence joins TRBV7-3 and TRBJ2-1; D is unresolved. This CDR3 has 12 residues. Trimming took 5 bases from V and 9 from J, leaving 11 bases between them. Germline V gene sequence: CDR1 SGHTA, CDR2 FQGTGA.

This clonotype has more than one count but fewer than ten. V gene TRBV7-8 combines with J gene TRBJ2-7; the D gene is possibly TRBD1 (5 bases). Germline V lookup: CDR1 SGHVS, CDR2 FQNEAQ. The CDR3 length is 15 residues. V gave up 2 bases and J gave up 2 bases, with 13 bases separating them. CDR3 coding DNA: TGTGCCAGCAGCTTATTCTATCAGGGCGCCTACGAGCAGTACTTC. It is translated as CASSLFYQGAYEQYF.

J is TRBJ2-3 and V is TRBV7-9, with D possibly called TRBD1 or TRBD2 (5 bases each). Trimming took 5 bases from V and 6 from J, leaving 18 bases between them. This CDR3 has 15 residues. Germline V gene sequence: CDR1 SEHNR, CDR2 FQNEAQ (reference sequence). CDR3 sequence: CASSNPGTPEDTQYF. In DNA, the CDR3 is TGTGCCAGCAGCAATCCCGGGACCCCCGAGGATACGCAGTATTTT.

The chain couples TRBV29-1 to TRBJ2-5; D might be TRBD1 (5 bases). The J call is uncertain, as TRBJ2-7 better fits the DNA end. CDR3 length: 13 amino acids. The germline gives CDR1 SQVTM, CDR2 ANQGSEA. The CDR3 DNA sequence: TGCAGCGTTGCCCAGGGCGCTCTCTACGAGCAGTACTTC. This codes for CSVAQGALYEQYF.

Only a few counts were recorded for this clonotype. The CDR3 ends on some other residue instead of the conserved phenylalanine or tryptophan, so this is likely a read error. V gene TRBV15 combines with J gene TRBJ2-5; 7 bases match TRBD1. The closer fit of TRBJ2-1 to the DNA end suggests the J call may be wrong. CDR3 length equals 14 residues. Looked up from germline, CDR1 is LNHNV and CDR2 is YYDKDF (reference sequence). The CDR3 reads CATSSRDSHNEQFL. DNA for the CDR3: TGTGCCACCAGCAGCCGGGACAGCCACAATGAGCAGTTCCTC.

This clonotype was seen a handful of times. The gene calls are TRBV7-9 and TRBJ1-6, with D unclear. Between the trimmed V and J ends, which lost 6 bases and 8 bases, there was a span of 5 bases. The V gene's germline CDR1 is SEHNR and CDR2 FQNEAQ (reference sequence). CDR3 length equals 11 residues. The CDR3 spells CASRADSPLHF. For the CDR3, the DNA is TGTGCCAGCAGGGCTGATTCACCCCTCCACTTT.

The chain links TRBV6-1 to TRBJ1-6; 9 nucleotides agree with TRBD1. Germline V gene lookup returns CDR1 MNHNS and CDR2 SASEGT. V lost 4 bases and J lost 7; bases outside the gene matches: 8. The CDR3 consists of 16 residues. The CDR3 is CASSGDRGSVNSPLHF. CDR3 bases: TGTGCCAGCAGTGGCGACAGGGGGTCGGTGAATTCACCCCTCCACTTT.

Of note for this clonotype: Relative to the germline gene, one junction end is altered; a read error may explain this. This CDR3 is CASSGTSGRAMTGELLF. CDR3 nucleotides: TGTGCCAGCAGTGGTACTAGCGGGAGGGCCATGACCGGGGAGCTGCTTTTT. V is TRBV12-3 or TRBV12-4 and J is TRBJ2-2; 13 nucleotides agree with TRBD2. The CDR3 loop spans 17 amino acids.

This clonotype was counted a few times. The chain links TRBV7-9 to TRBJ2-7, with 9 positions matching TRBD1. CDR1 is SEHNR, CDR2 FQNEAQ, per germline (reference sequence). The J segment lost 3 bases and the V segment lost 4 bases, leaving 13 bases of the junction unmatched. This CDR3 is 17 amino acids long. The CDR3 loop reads CASSSSAGTGPYYEQYF. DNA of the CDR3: TGTGCCAGCAGCTCGAGCGCCGGGACAGGGCCTTACTACGAGCAGTACTTC.

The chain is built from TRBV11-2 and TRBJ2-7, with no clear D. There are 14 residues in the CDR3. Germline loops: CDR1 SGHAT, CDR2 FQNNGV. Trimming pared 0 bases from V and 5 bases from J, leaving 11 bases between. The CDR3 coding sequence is TGTGCCAGCAGCTTAGATCTTAAGACCCACGAGCAGTACTTC. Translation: CASSLDLKTHEQYF.

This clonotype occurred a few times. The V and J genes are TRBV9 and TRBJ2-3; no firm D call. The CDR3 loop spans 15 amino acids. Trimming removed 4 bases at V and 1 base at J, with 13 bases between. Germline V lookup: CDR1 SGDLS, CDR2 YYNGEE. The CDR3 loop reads CASSPVRVGTDTQYF. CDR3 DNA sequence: TGTGCCAGCAGCCCTGTTAGGGTCGGCACAGATACGCAGTATTTT.

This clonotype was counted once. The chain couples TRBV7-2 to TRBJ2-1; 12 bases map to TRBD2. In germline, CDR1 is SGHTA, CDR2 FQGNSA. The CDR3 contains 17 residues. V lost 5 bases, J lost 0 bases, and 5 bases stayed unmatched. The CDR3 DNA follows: TGTGCCAGCAGCAGGACTAGCGGGACCATCTCCTACAATGAGCAGTTCTTC. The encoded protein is CASSRTSGTISYNEQFF.

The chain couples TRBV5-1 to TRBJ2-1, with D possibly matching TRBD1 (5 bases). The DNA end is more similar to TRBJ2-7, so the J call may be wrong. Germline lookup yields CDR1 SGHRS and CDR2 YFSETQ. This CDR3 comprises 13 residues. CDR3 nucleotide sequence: TGCGCCAGCAGCTCCGAAGGGGTCGACGAGCAGTACTTC. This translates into CASSSEGVDEQYF.

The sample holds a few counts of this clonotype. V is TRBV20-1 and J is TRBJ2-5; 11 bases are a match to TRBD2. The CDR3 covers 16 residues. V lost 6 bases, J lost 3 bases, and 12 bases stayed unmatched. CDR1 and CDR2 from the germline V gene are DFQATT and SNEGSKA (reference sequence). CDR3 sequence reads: CSATFYGTSGEETQYF. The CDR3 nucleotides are TGCAGTGCCACCTTCTATGGGACTAGCGGTGAAGAGACCCAGTACTTC.

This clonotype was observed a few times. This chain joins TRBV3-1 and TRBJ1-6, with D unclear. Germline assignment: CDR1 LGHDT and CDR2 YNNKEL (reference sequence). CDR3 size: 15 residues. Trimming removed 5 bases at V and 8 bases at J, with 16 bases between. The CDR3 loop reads CASSYAQSGDSPLHF. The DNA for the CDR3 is TGTGCCAGCAGCTATGCTCAATCTGGTGATTCACCCCTCCACTTT.